The 12 T cell receptor beta chains presented below share a single source sample, sequenced in a study of T cell repertoires in cytomegalovirus infection. MiXCR, run by TCRdb on the reads, gives a single entry per CDR3 protein. Here the sample spans about 440,000 distinct CDR3 sequences, roughly 30% being singletons. Sequenced material: PBMCs. These TCRs come from a human donor in good health (CMV status not recorded). Some clones in this sample may be carry-over from other donors' samples.

This clonotype has just a few counts. The chain couples TRBV7-2 to TRBJ1-2; D unresolved. The ends were cut back, 3 bases at V and 0 bases at J, with 8 bases in the middle. Germline V CDR1 and CDR2: SGHTA, FQGNSA. The CDR3 consists of 14 residues. CDR3 region: CASSFGGSNYGYTF. The CDR3 DNA reads TGTGCCAGCAGCTTTGGCGGATCTAACTATGGCTACACCTTC.

This clonotype was counted only a few times. The V and J genes are TRBV19 and TRBJ2-3, with 11 bases aligning to TRBD2. V dropped 6 bases and J dropped 5; count of bases not matched to a gene: 10. CDR1 LNHDA and CDR2 SQIVND come from the germline V gene (reference sequence). This CDR3 contains 16 residues. DNA for the CDR3: TGTGCCAGTAGAAAGACTAGCGGGGAGAAGAGAGATACGCAGTATTTT. It is translated as CASRKTSGEKRDTQYF.

The chain is built from TRBV2 and TRBJ2-1; 7 positions agree with TRBD1. Germline CDR1 reads SNHLY; CDR2 reads FYNNEI. The CDR3 loop spans 12 amino acids. V was pared by 5 bases and J by 10 bases, with 5 bases of the junction left unmatched. This chain's CDR3 is CASSQQGLEQFF. CDR3 nucleotides: TGTGCCAGCAGTCAACAGGGGTTGGAGCAGTTCTTC.

This clonotype was recorded at least ten times. V gene TRBV2 combines with J gene TRBJ2-5; 7 bases are shared with TRBD1. V lost 5 bases, J lost 4 bases, and 4 bases stayed unmatched. The germline V gene encodes CDR1 SNHLY and CDR2 FYNNEI. The CDR3 is made up of 13 amino acids. The CDR3 DNA sequence: TGTGCCAGCAGTATACAGGGGCCAGAGACCCAGTACTTC. Translation gives CASSIQGPETQYF.

This chain uses TRBV7-6 with TRBJ2-1; TRBD1 might be the D (6 bases). Germline CDR1 is SGHVS and CDR2 is FNYEAQ. Trimming pared 1 base from V and 5 bases from J, leaving 15 bases between. This CDR3 has 16 amino acids. The CDR3 sequence is CASSLVYRDLHNEQFF. CDR3 DNA sequence: TGTGCCAGCAGCTTAGTATACAGGGACCTTCACAATGAGCAGTTCTTC.

The CDR3 loop is CSATDAGGSRVYGYTF. For the CDR3, the DNA is TGCAGTGCTACCGATGCAGGGGGCTCTAGGGTCTATGGCTACACCTTC. The chain combines TRBV20-1 with TRBJ1-2, with 8 bases aligning to TRBD1. The CDR3 sequence is 16 residues long. Per germline, CDR1 DFQATT and CDR2 SNEGSKA (reference sequence). Germline trimming cut 4 bases from V and 4 bases from J; bases unmatched to any gene: 14.

This clonotype is a singleton in its sample. A much larger clone sits a single nucleotide away, making a read error possible. The chain combines TRBV7-6 with TRBJ2-3; 10 bases are shared with TRBD2. The CDR3 has 15 amino acids. In germline, CDR1 is SGHVS, CDR2 FNYEAQ. CDR3 protein: CSSSPIAGGPDTQYF. The DNA of the CDR3 is TGTTCCAGCAGCCCTATAGCGGGGGGCCCCGATACGCAGTATTTT.

This chain links TRBV15 with TRBJ1-1; TRBD1 matches 7 bases. Losses at the gene ends were 5 bases for V and 3 bases for J; bases not matched to a gene: 12. The CDR3 contains 16 residues. Germline CDR1 LNHNV, CDR2 YYDKDF (reference sequence). The CDR3 spells CATSGGTEGRDTEAFF. Here the CDR3 DNA reads TGTGCCACCAGCGGCGGGACAGAGGGAAGGGACACTGAAGCTTTCTTT.

The chain combines TRBV27 with TRBJ2-3; no reliable D call. Germline V gene lookup returns CDR1 MNHEY and CDR2 SMNVEV (reference sequence). Trimming shortened V by 3 bases and J by 2 bases, and 6 bases separated the two germline ends. CDR3 size: 13 residues. CDR3 in DNA: TGTGCCAGCAGTTTCCTAACCACAGATACGCAGTATTTT. Translating it yields CASSFLTTDTQYF.

About this clonotype: A read error may account for a junction end that differs from germline. The chain links TRBV4-1 to TRBJ2-1; D could derive from TRBD1 or TRBD2 (5 bases each). Germline CDR1 is MGHRA and CDR2 is YSYEKL. The CDR3 is made up of 13 amino acids. CDR3 coding DNA: TGTGCCAGCAGCCAAGAAGCCGGGGCTGAGCAGTTCTTC. Protein: CASSQEAGAEQFF.

This chain joins TRBV6-2 or TRBV6-3 and TRBJ2-1; 13 bases map to TRBD2. V was clipped by 7 bases and J by 0 bases; unmatched bases: 12. This CDR3 is built from 19 residues. Germline values: CDR1 MNHEY, CDR2 SVGEGT. Here the CDR3 reads CASTAGLAGLLSSYNEQFF. The DNA of the CDR3 is TGTGCCAGCACCGCGGGACTAGCGGGGCTCCTGAGCTCCTACAATGAGCAGTTCTTC.

The chain uses TRBV7-9 and TRBJ2-3, with 12 bases identical to TRBD2. The CDR3 runs 16 residues. V lost 4 bases to trimming and J lost 6 bases; unmatched junction nucleotides: 8. The V gene's germline CDR1 is SEHNR and CDR2 FQNEAQ (reference sequence). CDR3 region: CASSSGLAGGRDTQYF. CDR3 in DNA: TGTGCCAGCAGCTCGGGACTAGCGGGCGGTAGGGATACGCAGTATTTT.